This TCR beta chain appears in the sequencing data of a study of beta chain features in type 1 diabetes. The ends were cut back, 4 bases at V and 0 bases at J, with 19 bases in the middle. The CDR3 contains 17 residues. The V gene's germline CDR1 is KGHSH and CDR2 LQKENI. A sort by CD45RO/CCR7/CD25/CD127/CD95/CD27 yielded CD4+ naive, central memory, regulatory and stem cell-like memory cells. Expressed TCRB transcripts were sequenced because the entire RNA isolate underwent reverse transcription. The assay was immunoSEQ multiplex PCR, and TCRdb's table has in-frame clones only and misses some. The sample includes under 250,000 clones, 25% to 30% seen only once; the top ten take around 4%.

Sequencing input: central memory CD4+ T cells from blood. The rearrangement links TRBV18 to TRBJ2-7, with a tentative D call TRBD1 (6 bases). This clonotype was obtained from a man between 25 and 39 years old in good health. The CDR3 sequence is CASSRIPGTQSSYEQYF. CDR3 nucleotides: TGTGCCAGCTCACGCATACCCGGGACACAGAGCTCCTACGAGCAGTACTTC.